Listed here are 29 T cell receptor beta chains from one sample, sequenced in a study of healthy donors' naive CD4 and CD8 T cells. Each TCR library used around 540 ng of total RNA and a linear amplification protocol. TCRdb re-analysed the reads in MiXCR, keeping a single row per CDR3 protein. This table holds approximately 200,000 distinct CDR3 sequences, over 60% found once. Sequenced sample: naive CD4+ and CD8+ T cells sorted from blood, pooled from several donors. These receptors were taken from a pool of human donors in good health; the sample pools cells from several healthy donors.

The chain employs TRBV6-1 and TRBJ2-5; tentative D call: TRBD2 (5 bases). This CDR3 spans 13 amino acids. The V gene lost 6 bases and the J gene lost 5 bases, with 13 bases spanning the gap. The V gene's germline CDR1 is MNHNS and CDR2 SASEGT. The CDR3 is CASSPVGGETQYF. CDR3 DNA sequence: TGTGCCAGCAGCCCAGTCGGCGGGGAGACCCAGTACTTC.

This clonotype is a singleton in its sample. The chain employs TRBV11-3 and TRBJ2-1; possibly TRBD1 or TRBD2 for D (6 bases each). CDR1 and CDR2 from the germline V gene are SGHNT and YENEEA. With 2 bases removed from V and 15 bases from J, the gap between germline ends came to 14 bases. The CDR3 runs to 12 residues. CDR3 nucleotide sequence: TGTGCCAGCAGCTTATATCTGGAGGGGGTGTTCTTC. Translation gives CASSLYLEGVFF.

The V gene is TRBV5-6, the J gene TRBJ2-7; D is possibly TRBD1 (6 bases). The CDR3 sequence is 13 residues long. Trimming took off 4 bases at V and 4 bases at J, with 12 bases between the two ends. The germline V gene encodes CDR1 SGHDT and CDR2 YYEEEE. CDR3 in DNA: TGTGCCAGCAGCGCGACAGGAAGTTACGAGCAGTACTTC. Translated, it gives CASSATGSYEQYF.

J is TRBJ1-1 and V is TRBV5-6; D not certain. CDR1 and CDR2 (germline): SGHDT, YYEEEE. V dropped 2 bases and J dropped 2 bases, with 7 bases sitting between them. The CDR3 runs 13 residues. The CDR3 sequence is CASSFTDNTEAFF. CDR3 nucleotides: TGTGCCAGCAGCTTTACGGATAACACTGAAGCTTTCTTT.

The chain couples TRBV6-2 or TRBV6-3 to TRBJ2-1, with TRBD2 matching 7 bases. With 8 bases clipped from V and 3 bases from J, the junction kept 7 bases outside the gene matches. Germline V gives CDR1 MNHEY, CDR2 SVGEGT. The CDR3 loop spans 14 amino acids. CDR3 in DNA: TGTGCCAGCGACCTTCGCGGGAGCTACAATGAGCAGTTCTTC. The encoded protein is CASDLRGSYNEQFF.

This chain uses TRBV29-1 with TRBJ1-2; D is possibly TRBD1 (5 bases). In germline, CDR1 is SQVTM, CDR2 ANQGSEA. V lost 6 bases and J lost 4, with 12 bases in between. The CDR3 has 12 residues. CDR3 DNA: TGCAGCGTCTATGGACAACTCTATGGCTACACCTTC. It translates to CSVYGQLYGYTF.

This clonotype was recorded a few times. The chain uses TRBV27 and TRBJ1-5; 7 bases match TRBD1. CDR1 and CDR2 (germline): MNHEY, SMNVEV (reference sequence). V lost 5 bases and J lost 2; bases outside the gene matches: 3. The CDR3 is 14 residues long. The CDR3: CASSTGQGNQPQHF. Here the CDR3 DNA reads TGTGCCAGCAGTACCGGACAGGGCAATCAGCCCCAGCATTTT.

The chain couples TRBV7-9 to TRBJ2-6; TRBD2 might be the D (5 bases). The CDR3 sequence is 15 residues long. Germline V CDR1 and CDR2: SEHNR, FQNEAQ (reference sequence). Trimming left V 6 bases short and J 0 bases short, with 9 bases between. DNA of the CDR3: TGTGCCAGCAGGAGGGAAAACTCTGGGGCCAACGTCCTGACTTTC. Amino acid sequence: CASRRENSGANVLTF.

This rearrangement joins TRBV4-2 to TRBJ2-1; D uncertain. V lost 0 bases, J lost 8 bases, and 5 bases lay in between. The germline V gene encodes CDR1 LGHNA and CDR2 YNFKEQ. This CDR3 spans 12 amino acids. CDR3 DNA sequence: TGTGCCAGCAGCCAAGATACCGATGAGCAGTTCTTC. As protein: CASSQDTDEQFF.

The genes are TRBV7-8 and TRBJ1-1, with D maybe TRBD1 (5 bases). Germline V CDR1 and CDR2: SGHVS, FQNEAQ. Deletions cut 5 bases from V and 4 bases from J, with 11 bases between. CDR3 size: 13 residues. CDR3: CASSRGVATEAFF. The CDR3 region has the DNA TGTGCCAGCAGCCGAGGGGTGGCCACTGAAGCTTTCTTT. The full variable domain, rest sourced from reference TRBV7-8 and TRBJ1-1, is GAGVSQSPRYKVAKRGQDVALRCDPISGHVSLFWYQQALGQGPEFLTYFQNEAQLDKSGLPSDRFFAERPEGSVSTLKIQRTQQEDSAVYLCASSRGVATEAFFGQGTRLTVV.

The rearrangement joins TRBV29-1 to TRBJ1-2; TRBD1 matches 7 bases. The germline V gene encodes CDR1 SQVTM and CDR2 ANQGSEA. J gave up 8 bases and V 1 base, and 7 bases lay outside the gene matches. The length of the CDR3 is 13 residues. The CDR3 reads CSVEAPGDRGYTF. For the CDR3, the DNA is TGCAGCGTTGAAGCTCCCGGGGACAGAGGCTACACCTTC.

The J gene is TRBJ1-1, the V gene TRBV19, with TRBD1 as a possible D gene (5 bases). The CDR3 contains 15 residues. CDR1 is LNHDA, CDR2 SQIVND, per germline (reference sequence). V dropped 4 bases and J dropped 0 bases, with 12 bases sitting between them. CDR3 region: CASSTQGGMNTEAFF. CDR3 sequence (DNA): TGTGCCAGTAGTACGCAGGGCGGGATGAACACTGAAGCTTTCTTT. Supplemented by reference TRBV19 and TRBJ1-1, the full variable domain reads DGGITQSPKYLFRKEGQNVTLSCEQNLNHDAMYWYRQDPGQGLRLIYYSQIVNDFQKGDIAEGYSVSREKKESFPLTVTSAQKNPTAFYLCASSTQGGMNTEAFFGQGTRLTVV.

The chain recombines TRBV30 with TRBJ1-1; D is unresolved. Trimming left V 2 bases short and J 4 bases short, with 5 bases between. CDR1 is GTSNPN and CDR2 is SVGIG in the germline V gene (reference sequence). The CDR3 runs 11 residues. The CDR3 reads CAWSYGTEAFF. The DNA of the CDR3 is TGTGCCTGGAGTTACGGCACTGAAGCTTTCTTT.

The chain is built from TRBV27 and TRBJ2-2, with D hard to call. This CDR3 region has 14 residues. CDR1 is MNHEY, CDR2 SMNVEV, per germline (reference sequence). Trimming removed 3 bases at V and 2 bases at J, with 7 bases between. Written as DNA, the CDR3 is TGTGCCAGCAGTTTGCGCGCAAACACCGGGGAGCTGTTTTTT. Amino acid sequence: CASSLRANTGELFF.

V is TRBV29-1 and J is TRBJ2-3, with 11 nucleotides matching TRBD2. The V and J ends lost 3 bases and 6 bases, in that order; junction bases with no gene match: 5. The CDR3 contains 14 residues. Germline CDR1 and CDR2: SQVTM and ANQGSEA. This chain's CDR3 is CSVDSSGRLDTQYF. In DNA form, the CDR3 reads TGCAGCGTTGATTCTAGCGGGAGGTTGGATACGCAGTATTTT.

The chain uses TRBV27 and TRBJ2-7, with 7 bases that match TRBD1. Germline CDR1 and CDR2: MNHEY and SMNVEV (reference sequence). The V and J ends lost 8 bases and 10 bases, in that order; junction bases with no gene match: 17. The CDR3 contains 14 residues. The CDR3 bases are TGTGCCAGCCAAGGGATAGGGGATGGGACAGCCCAGTACTTC. Protein product: CASQGIGDGTAQYF.

This sequence joins TRBV29-1 and TRBJ1-1; unclear D gene. V lost 2 bases, J lost 4 bases, and 5 bases lay in between. Germline CDR1 and CDR2: SQVTM and ANQGSEA. The length of the CDR3 is 11 residues. CDR3 in amino acids: CSVEKGTEAFF. The DNA for the CDR3 is TGCAGCGTTGAAAAGGGCACTGAAGCTTTCTTT.

This clonotype was seen once. The chain is built from TRBV18 and TRBJ1-2; 8 bases line up with TRBD1. The germline CDR1 and CDR2 sequences are KGHSH and LQKENI. The CDR3 runs to 16 residues. The junction had 12 bases not matched to a gene; V was cut back by 4 bases and J by 5 bases. The CDR3 protein is CASSQSPGGAGYGYTF. The DNA of the CDR3 is TGTGCCAGCTCACAGTCTCCAGGGGGCGCAGGGTATGGCTACACCTTC.

J is TRBJ2-1 and V is TRBV11-2; TRBD2 matches 8 bases. The ends lost 4 bases at V and 2 bases at J; junction bases unmatched: 10. The germline V gene has CDR1 SGHAT and CDR2 FQNNGV. The CDR3 is made up of 17 amino acids. In DNA form, the CDR3 reads TGTGCCAGCAGCTGGAGAGCGGGAGCGATCCCCTACAATGAGCAGTTCTTC. Protein sequence: CASSWRAGAIPYNEQFF. Combining the CDR3 with reference TRBV11-2 and TRBJ2-1 gives the whole variable domain EAGVAQSPRYKIIEKRQSVAFWCNPISGHATLYWYQQILGQGPKLLIQFQNNGVVDDSQLPKDRFSAERLKGVDSTLKIQPAKLEDSAVYLCASSWRAGAIPYNEQFFGPGTRLTVL.

DNA of the CDR3: TGCGCCAGCAGCTCTGGGCCGACTAGCAACGAGCAGTACTTC. This sequence encodes CASSSGPTSNEQYF. The rearrangement uses TRBV5-1 and TRBJ2-7, with 7 bases fitting TRBD2. This CDR3 region has 14 residues. Germline values: CDR1 SGHRS, CDR2 YFSETQ. V dropped 3 bases and J dropped 5; count of bases not matched to a gene: 8.

The chain employs TRBV7-8 and TRBJ2-3; 7 positions agree with TRBD2. J was trimmed by 1 base and V by 6 bases; bases with no gene match: 7. The CDR3 consists of 15 residues. Looked up from germline, CDR1 is SGHVS and CDR2 is FQNEAQ. The CDR3 reads CASSYGGRGTDTQYF. The CDR3 DNA reads TGTGCCAGCAGTTACGGTGGGAGGGGCACAGATACGCAGTATTTT.

This chain uses TRBV18 with TRBJ2-5; 8 positions match TRBD1. Germline values: CDR1 KGHSH, CDR2 LQKENI. The CDR3 has 14 residues. Losses at the gene ends were 8 bases for V and 1 base for J; bases not matched to a gene: 6. The CDR3 region is CASKGQVTQETQYF. The CDR3 DNA reads as TGTGCCAGCAAGGGACAGGTTACCCAAGAGACCCAGTACTTC. The variable domain in full, completed from reference TRBV18 and TRBJ2-5, reads NAGVMQNPRHLVRRRGQEARLRCSPMKGHSHVYWYRQLPEEGLKFMVYLQKENIIDESGMPKERFSAEFPKEGPSILRIQQVVRGDSAAYFCASKGQVTQETQYFGPGTRLLVL.

This chain joins TRBV12-3 or TRBV12-4 and TRBJ2-7, with D possibly being TRBD1 (6 bases). The length of the CDR3 is 14 residues. V lost 3 bases, J lost 6 bases, and 15 bases lay in between. CDR3 loop: CASSFGTFEAEQYF. CDR3 DNA sequence: TGTGCCAGCAGTTTTGGGACATTCGAGGCCGAGCAGTACTTC.

This sequence joins TRBV6-5 and TRBJ1-2, with unresolved D. The germline V gene has CDR1 MNHEY and CDR2 SVGAGI. The ends were cut back, 6 bases at V and 3 bases at J, with 8 bases in the middle. This CDR3 region has 12 residues. The CDR3, as DNA: TGTGCCAGCAGGGAGGGCGACTATGGCTACACCTTC. The encoded protein is CASREGDYGYTF.

The chain combines TRBV19 with TRBJ1-2, with 7 bases identical to TRBD1. Germline values: CDR1 LNHDA, CDR2 SQIVND (reference sequence). The CDR3 spans 15 residues. V lost 7 bases, J lost 5 bases, and 13 bases stayed unmatched. Here the CDR3 DNA reads TGTGCCAGTACCCTACTCCGACAGGGACGGTATGGCTACACCTTC. Residues: CASTLLRQGRYGYTF.

The genes are TRBV27 and TRBJ1-1; D not resolved. V lost 2 bases and J 4 bases, leaving 14 bases between the germline ends. CDR1 and CDR2 from the germline V gene are MNHEY and SMNVEV (reference sequence). CDR3 length: 15 amino acids. In DNA form, the CDR3 reads TGTGCCAGCAGTTTACTGGCGGTCGGAAGCACTGAAGCTTTCTTT. This translates into CASSLLAVGSTEAFF.

The V call is TRBV6-2 or TRBV6-3, the J call TRBJ1-5; TRBD1 agrees at 8 bases. The CDR3 consists of 13 residues. The junction had 5 bases not matched to a gene; V was cut back by 6 bases and J by 7 bases. The germline gives CDR1 MNHEY, CDR2 SVGEGT. The DNA of the CDR3 is TGTGCCAGCAGCACCGGACAGGGCCAGCCCCAGCATTTT. As protein: CASSTGQGQPQHF.

This chain connects TRBV27 to TRBJ1-2; D gene unclear. V was trimmed by 5 bases and J by 3 bases, leaving 13 bases between them. From germline, CDR1 is MNHEY and CDR2 SMNVEV (reference sequence). The CDR3 has 14 residues. In DNA form, the CDR3 reads TGTGCCAGCAGTCCACTCACGGCCTACTATGGCTACACCTTC. Residues: CASSPLTAYYGYTF.

This clonotype was seen a few times. The gene calls are TRBV11-2 and TRBJ2-5, with unresolved D. The CDR3 runs to 13 residues. Deletions cut 5 bases from V and 1 base from J, with 8 bases between. Germline lookup yields CDR1 SGHAT and CDR2 FQNNGV. CDR3 in amino acids: CASSVGSQETQYF. The DNA of the CDR3 is TGTGCCAGCAGCGTAGGCAGCCAAGAGACCCAGTACTTC. The whole variable domain, remainder taken from reference TRBV11-2 and TRBJ2-5, is EAGVAQSPRYKIIEKRQSVAFWCNPISGHATLYWYQQILGQGPKLLIQFQNNGVVDDSQLPKDRFSAERLKGVDSTLKIQPAKLEDSAVYLCASSVGSQETQYFGPGTRLLVL.